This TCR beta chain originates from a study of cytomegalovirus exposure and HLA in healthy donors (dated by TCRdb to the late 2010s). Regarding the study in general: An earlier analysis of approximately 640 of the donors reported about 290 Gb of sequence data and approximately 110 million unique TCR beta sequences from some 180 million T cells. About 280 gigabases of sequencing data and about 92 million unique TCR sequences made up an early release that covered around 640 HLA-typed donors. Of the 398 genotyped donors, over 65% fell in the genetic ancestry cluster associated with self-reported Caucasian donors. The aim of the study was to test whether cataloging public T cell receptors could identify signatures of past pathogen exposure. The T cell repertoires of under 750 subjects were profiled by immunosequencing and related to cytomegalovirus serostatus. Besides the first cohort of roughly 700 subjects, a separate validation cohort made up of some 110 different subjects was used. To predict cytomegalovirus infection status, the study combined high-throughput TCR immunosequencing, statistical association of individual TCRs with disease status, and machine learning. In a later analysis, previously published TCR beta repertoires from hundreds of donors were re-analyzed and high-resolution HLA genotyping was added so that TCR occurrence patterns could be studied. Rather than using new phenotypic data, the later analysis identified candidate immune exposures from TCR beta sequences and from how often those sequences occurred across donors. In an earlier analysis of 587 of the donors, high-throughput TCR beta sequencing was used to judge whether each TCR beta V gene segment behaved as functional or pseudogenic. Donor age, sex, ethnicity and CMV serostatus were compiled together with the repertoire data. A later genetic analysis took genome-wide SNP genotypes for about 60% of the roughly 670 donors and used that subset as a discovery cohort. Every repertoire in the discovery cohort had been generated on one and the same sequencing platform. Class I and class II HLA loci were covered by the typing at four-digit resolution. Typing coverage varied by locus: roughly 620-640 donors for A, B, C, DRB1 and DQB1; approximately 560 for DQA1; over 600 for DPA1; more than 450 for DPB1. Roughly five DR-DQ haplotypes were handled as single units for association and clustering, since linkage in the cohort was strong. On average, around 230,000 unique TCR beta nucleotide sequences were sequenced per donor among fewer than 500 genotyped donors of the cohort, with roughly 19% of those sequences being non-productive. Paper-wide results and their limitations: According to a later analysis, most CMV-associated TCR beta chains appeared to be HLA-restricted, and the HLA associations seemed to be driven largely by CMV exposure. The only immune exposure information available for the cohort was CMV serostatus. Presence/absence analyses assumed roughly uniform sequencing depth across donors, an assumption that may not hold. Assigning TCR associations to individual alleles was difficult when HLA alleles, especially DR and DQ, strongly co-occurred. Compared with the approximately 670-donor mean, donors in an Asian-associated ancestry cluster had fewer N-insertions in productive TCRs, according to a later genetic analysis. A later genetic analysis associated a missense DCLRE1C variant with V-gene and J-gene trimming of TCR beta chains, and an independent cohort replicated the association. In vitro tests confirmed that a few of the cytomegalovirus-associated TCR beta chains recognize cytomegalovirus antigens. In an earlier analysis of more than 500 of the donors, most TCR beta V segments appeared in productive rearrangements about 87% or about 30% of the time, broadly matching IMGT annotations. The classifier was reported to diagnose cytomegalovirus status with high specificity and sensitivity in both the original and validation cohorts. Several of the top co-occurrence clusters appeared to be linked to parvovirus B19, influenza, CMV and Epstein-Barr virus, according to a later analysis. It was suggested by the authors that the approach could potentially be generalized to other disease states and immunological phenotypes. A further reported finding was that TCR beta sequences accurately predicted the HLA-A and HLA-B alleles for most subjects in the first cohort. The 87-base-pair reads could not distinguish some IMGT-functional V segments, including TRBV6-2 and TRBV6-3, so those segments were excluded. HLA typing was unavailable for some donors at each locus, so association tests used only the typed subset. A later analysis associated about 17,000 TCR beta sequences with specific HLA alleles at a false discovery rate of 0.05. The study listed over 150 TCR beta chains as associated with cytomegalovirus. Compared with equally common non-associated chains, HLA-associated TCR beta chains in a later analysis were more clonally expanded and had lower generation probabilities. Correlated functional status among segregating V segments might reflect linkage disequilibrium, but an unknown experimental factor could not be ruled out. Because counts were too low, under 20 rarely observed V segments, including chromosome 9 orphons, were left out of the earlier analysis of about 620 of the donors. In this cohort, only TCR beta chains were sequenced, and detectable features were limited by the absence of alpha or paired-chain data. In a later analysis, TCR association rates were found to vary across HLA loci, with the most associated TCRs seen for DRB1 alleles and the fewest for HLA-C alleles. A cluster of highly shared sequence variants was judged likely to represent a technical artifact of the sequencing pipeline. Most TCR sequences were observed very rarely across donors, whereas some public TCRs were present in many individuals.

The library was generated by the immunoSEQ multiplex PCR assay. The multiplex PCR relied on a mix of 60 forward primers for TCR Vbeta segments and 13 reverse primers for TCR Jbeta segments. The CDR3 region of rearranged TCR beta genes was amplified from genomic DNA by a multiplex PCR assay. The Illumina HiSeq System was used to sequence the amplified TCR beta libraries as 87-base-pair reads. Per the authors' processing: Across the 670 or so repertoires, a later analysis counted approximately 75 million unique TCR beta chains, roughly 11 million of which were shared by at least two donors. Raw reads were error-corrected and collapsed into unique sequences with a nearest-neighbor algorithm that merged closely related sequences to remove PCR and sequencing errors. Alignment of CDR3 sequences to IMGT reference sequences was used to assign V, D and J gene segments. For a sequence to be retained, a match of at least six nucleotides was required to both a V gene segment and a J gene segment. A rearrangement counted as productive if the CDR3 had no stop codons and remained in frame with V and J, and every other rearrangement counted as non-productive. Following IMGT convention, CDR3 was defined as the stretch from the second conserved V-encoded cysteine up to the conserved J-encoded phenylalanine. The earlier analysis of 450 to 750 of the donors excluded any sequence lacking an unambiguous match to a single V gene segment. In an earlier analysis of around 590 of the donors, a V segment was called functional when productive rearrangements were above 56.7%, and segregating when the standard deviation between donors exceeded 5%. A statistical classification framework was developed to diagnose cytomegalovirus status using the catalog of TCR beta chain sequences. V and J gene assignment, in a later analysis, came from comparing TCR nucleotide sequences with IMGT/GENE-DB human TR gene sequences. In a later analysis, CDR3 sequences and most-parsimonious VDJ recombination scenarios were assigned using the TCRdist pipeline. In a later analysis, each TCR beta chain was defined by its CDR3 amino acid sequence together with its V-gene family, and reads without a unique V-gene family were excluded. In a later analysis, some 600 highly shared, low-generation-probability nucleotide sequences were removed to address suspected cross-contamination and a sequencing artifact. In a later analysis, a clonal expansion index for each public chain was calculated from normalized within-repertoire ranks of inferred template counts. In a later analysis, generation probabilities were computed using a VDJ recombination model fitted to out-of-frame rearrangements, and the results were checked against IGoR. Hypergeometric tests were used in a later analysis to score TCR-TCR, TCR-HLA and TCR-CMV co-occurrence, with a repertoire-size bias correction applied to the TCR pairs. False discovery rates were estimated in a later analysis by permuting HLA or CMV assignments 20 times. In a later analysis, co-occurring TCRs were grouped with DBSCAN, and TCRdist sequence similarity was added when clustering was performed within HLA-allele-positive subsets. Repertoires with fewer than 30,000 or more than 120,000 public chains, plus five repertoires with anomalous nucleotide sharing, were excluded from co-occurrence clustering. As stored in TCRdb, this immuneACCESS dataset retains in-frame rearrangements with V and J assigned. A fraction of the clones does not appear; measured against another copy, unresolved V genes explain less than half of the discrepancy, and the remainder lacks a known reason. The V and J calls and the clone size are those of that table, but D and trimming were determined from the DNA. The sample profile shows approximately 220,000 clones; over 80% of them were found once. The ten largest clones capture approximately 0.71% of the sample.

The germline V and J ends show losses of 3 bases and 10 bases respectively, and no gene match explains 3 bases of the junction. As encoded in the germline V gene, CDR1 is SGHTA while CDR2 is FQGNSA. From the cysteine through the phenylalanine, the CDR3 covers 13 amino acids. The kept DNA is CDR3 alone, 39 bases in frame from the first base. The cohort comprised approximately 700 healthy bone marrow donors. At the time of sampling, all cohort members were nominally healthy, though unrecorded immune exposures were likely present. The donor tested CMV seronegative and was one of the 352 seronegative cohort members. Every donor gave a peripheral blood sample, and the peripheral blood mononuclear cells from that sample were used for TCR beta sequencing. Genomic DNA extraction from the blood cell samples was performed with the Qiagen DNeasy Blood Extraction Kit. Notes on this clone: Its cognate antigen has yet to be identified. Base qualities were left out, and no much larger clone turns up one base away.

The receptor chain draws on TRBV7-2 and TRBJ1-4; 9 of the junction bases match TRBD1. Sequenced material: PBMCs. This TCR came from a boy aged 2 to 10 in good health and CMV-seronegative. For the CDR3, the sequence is CASSFGTGRKLFF. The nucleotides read TGTGCCAGCAGCTTTGGGACAGGGAGAAAACTGTTTTTT.